These 2 T cell receptor beta chains share one sample of origin, sequenced in a study of cytomegalovirus exposure and HLA in healthy donors. The PCR contained 60 Vbeta and 13 Jbeta primers. The data were produced by immunoSEQ multiplex PCR, yet TCRdb's version contains in-frame clones alone and is incomplete. Among some 130,000 clones listed, over 50% were seen once. The specimen sequenced was PBMCs. The receptors shown here come from a human donor in good health.

The rearrangement links TRBV7-2 to TRBJ1-5; D unclear. From germline, CDR1 is SGHTA and CDR2 FQGNSA. CDR3 length: 14 amino acids. Deletions cut 6 bases from V and 4 bases from J, with 13 bases between. DNA for the CDR3: TGTGCCAGCAGACGGACCGGGATAAATCAGCCCCAGCATTTT. Protein product: CASRRTGINQPQHF.

This clone appeared a few times. The V gene is TRBV9, the J gene TRBJ2-2, with D tentatively TRBD2 (6 bases). There are 16 residues in the CDR3. V lost 1 base to trimming and J lost 5 bases, with 15 bases between them. Germline V gives CDR1 SGDLS, CDR2 YYNGEE. CDR3 in amino acids: CASSVSGSRGTGELFF. As DNA, the CDR3 is TGTGCCAGCAGCGTAAGCGGTAGCCGGGGGACCGGGGAGCTGTTTTTT.